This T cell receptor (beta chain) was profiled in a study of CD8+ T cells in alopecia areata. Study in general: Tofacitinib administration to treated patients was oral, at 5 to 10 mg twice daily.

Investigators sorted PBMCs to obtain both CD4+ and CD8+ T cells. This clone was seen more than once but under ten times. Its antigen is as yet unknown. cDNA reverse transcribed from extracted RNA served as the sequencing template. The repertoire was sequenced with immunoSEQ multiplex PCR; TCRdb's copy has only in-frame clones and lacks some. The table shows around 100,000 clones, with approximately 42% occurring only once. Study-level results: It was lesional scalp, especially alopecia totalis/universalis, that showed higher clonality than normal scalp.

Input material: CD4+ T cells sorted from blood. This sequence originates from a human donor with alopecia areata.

The CDR3 DNA follows: TGCAGCGTTGTAGGTCAGGGCGTCGGCTACACCTTC. It encodes CSVVGQGVGYTF. The J gene is TRBJ1-2, the V gene TRBV29-1; maybe TRBD1 (5 bases). Between the trimmed V and J ends, which lost 4 bases and 8 bases, there was a span of 14 bases. The CDR3 runs to 12 residues. Germline assignment: CDR1 SQVTM and CDR2 ANQGSEA.